These 24 T cell receptor beta chains were sequenced from one sample in a study of cytomegalovirus exposure and HLA in healthy donors. The PCR contained 60 Vbeta and 13 Jbeta primers. Clones were read by immunoSEQ multiplex PCR, and TCRdb kept only the in-frame ones, dropping some. The sample shows about 160,000 clones, approximately 62% of them seen only once. Specimen: PBMCs. These receptors originate from a man aged 45-65 years in good health and CMV-seronegative.

In its sample, this clone was seen a few times. The chain is built from TRBV6-6 and TRBJ2-7, with a tentative D call TRBD1 (7 bases). This CDR3 spans 16 amino acids. Germline V gives CDR1 MNHNY, CDR2 SVGAGI (reference sequence). Trimming took off 0 bases at V and 2 bases at J, with 14 bases between the two ends. The CDR3 bases are TGTGCCAGCAGTTACTCGGAGGGGGCGCATCCCTACGAGCAGTACTTC. Its translation is CASSYSEGAHPYEQYF.

The rearrangement links TRBV7-6 to TRBJ1-4; D is undetermined. Trimming cost V 2 bases and J 2 bases, with 3 bases left between them. The CDR3 is 13 amino acids. CDR1 SGHVS and CDR2 FNYEAQ come from the germline V gene. The CDR3 DNA reads as TGTGCCAGCAGCTTAACTACTAATGAAAAACTGTTTTTT. Amino acids: CASSLTTNEKLFF.

The chain has TRBV5-1 and TRBJ1-5; D is ambiguous. CDR3 size: 15 residues. Trimming took off 0 bases at V and 0 bases at J, with 7 bases between the two ends. Germline V gene sequence: CDR1 SGHRS, CDR2 YFSETQ. The CDR3 sequence is CASSLDGNSNQPQHF. The CDR3 DNA reads TGCGCCAGCAGCTTGGATGGCAATAGCAATCAGCCCCAGCATTTT.

The genes are TRBV28 and TRBJ1-5; D ambiguous. Germline CDR1 and CDR2: MDHEN and SYDVKM. The CDR3 is made up of 13 amino acids. Trimming took off 6 bases at V and 6 bases at J, with 12 bases between the two ends. This chain's CDR3 is CASRLSGPQPQHF. DNA for the CDR3: TGTGCCAGCAGGCTAAGCGGGCCTCAGCCCCAGCATTTT.

The chain recombines TRBV5-1 with TRBJ2-2; 8 nucleotides match TRBD2. The CDR3 sequence is 17 residues long. J gave up 1 base and V 4 bases, and 9 bases lay outside the gene matches. Germline V gene lookup returns CDR1 SGHRS and CDR2 YFSETQ. CDR3 nucleotides: TGCGCCAGCAGCCCGTCGGGGGGGCTAGGGAACACCGGGGAGCTGTTTTTT. It translates to CASSPSGGLGNTGELFF.

In its sample, this clone was seen a few times. The V and J genes are TRBV6-1 and TRBJ1-1, with a tentative D call TRBD1 (6 bases). The CDR3 covers 13 residues. The germline V and J ends were trimmed by 1 base and 9 bases, with 12 bases remaining between them. Germline lookup yields CDR1 MNHNS and CDR2 SASEGT. CDR3 DNA: TGTGCCAGCAGTGAAGGCATTACAGGGAAAGCTTTCTTT. This codes for CASSEGITGKAFF.

The J gene is TRBJ1-6, the V gene TRBV2; D remains ambiguous. Deletions cut 2 bases from V and 7 bases from J, with 12 bases between. In germline, CDR1 is SNHLY, CDR2 FYNNEI. This CDR3 region has 15 residues. CDR3 nucleotide sequence: TGTGCCAGCAGTGAAATGGGTATGGAGAATTCACCCCTCCACTTT. Translated, it gives CASSEMGMENSPLHF.

The chain couples TRBV5-4 to TRBJ1-6, with 7 bases matching TRBD1. The germline CDR1 and CDR2 sequences are SGHNT and YYREEE (reference sequence). V was pared by 4 bases and J by 8 bases, with 6 bases of the junction left unmatched. The CDR3 runs to 14 residues. In nucleotides, the CDR3 is TGTGCCAGCAGCCCTCCGGGACAGTATTCACCCCTCCACTTT. Its translation is CASSPPGQYSPLHF.

This sequence joins TRBV28 and TRBJ2-3, with TRBD2 matching over 9 bases. The CDR3 totals 13 residues. Germline lookup yields CDR1 MDHEN and CDR2 SYDVKM. V was clipped by 3 bases and J by 6 bases; unmatched bases: 1. Here the CDR3 DNA reads TGTGCCAGCAGTTTTAGCGGGGGTGATACGCAGTATTTT. Protein product: CASSFSGGDTQYF.

This clone was detected only a few times. The chain recombines TRBV7-8 with TRBJ2-1, with D perhaps matching TRBD1 (7 bases). This CDR3 is built from 14 residues. Germline CDR1 and CDR2: SGHVS and FQNEAQ. The V gene lost 5 bases and the J gene lost 12 bases, with 20 bases spanning the gap. CDR3 protein: CASSIRGAGIGQFF. The CDR3 DNA sequence: TGTGCCAGCAGCATCAGGGGGGCCGGAATCGGGCAGTTCTTC.

This clone was seen a few times. This sequence joins TRBV4-1 and TRBJ2-3, with 10 positions matching TRBD2. Germline lookup yields CDR1 MGHRA and CDR2 YSYEKL. With 4 bases clipped from V and 4 bases from J, the junction kept 8 bases outside the gene matches. The length of the CDR3 is 16 residues. CDR3 loop: CASSPGRSGGADTQYF. DNA for the CDR3: TGCGCCAGCAGCCCGGGGAGAAGCGGGGGGGCAGATACGCAGTATTTT.

The rearrangement links TRBV4-1 to TRBJ2-5; maybe TRBD2 (5 bases). Germline V gene lookup returns CDR1 MGHRA and CDR2 YSYEKL. V was pared by 2 bases and J by 5 bases, with 9 bases between. The length of the CDR3 is 13 residues. In DNA, the CDR3 is TGCGCCAGCAGCCAACAGCCGGGGGAGACCCAGTACTTC. Residues: CASSQQPGETQYF.

The chain has TRBV5-1 and TRBJ2-3, with TRBD2 as a possible D gene (5 bases). Deletions cut 0 bases from V and 7 bases from J, with 12 bases between. Looked up from germline, CDR1 is SGHRS and CDR2 is YFSETQ. The CDR3 runs 14 residues. CDR3 DNA sequence: TGCGCCAGCAGCTTGGCCCCGGACTCCCATACGCAGTATTTT. Its translation is CASSLAPDSHTQYF.

The chain has TRBV9 and TRBJ2-2, with 12 positions matching TRBD1. J gave up 9 bases and V 0 bases, and 3 bases lay outside the gene matches. Germline-derived CDR1 and CDR2 are SGDLS and YYNGEE. This CDR3 has 15 amino acids. The CDR3 DNA sequence: TGTGCCAGCAGCGTAGGGGACAGGGGGCGCCGGGAGCTGTTTTTT. It codes for CASSVGDRGRRELFF. The full variable domain, its missing parts supplied by reference TRBV9 and TRBJ2-2, is DSGVTQTPKHLITATGQRVTLRCSPRSGDLSVYWYQQSLDQGLQFLIQYYNGEERAKGNILERFSAQQFPDLHSELNLSSLELGDSALYFCASSVGDRGRRELFFGEGSRLTVL.

The chain combines TRBV4-3 with TRBJ2-7, with a weak D call TRBD2 (5 bases). The CDR3 sequence is 17 residues long. V gave up 1 base and J gave up 2 bases, with 18 bases separating them. Looked up from germline, CDR1 is LGHNA and CDR2 is YSLEER. The CDR3 protein is CASSQGLSPAGAYEQYF. The DNA for the CDR3 is TGCGCCAGCAGCCAAGGACTATCTCCAGCCGGAGCCTACGAGCAGTACTTC.

The genes are TRBV10-3 and TRBJ1-5, with 9 positions matching TRBD1. CDR1 ENHRY and CDR2 SYGVKD come from the germline V gene. This CDR3 has 19 residues. Unmatched junction bases numbered 10, after V lost 0 bases and J lost 1 base. CDR3 DNA sequence: TGTGCCATCAGTGAGTCGACATTACAGGGGGCCCCGAGCAATCAGCCCCAGCATTTT. Translated, it gives CAISESTLQGAPSNQPQHF.

The V and J genes are TRBV4-1 and TRBJ2-1, with TRBD2 matching over 11 bases. The CDR3 loop spans 17 amino acids. CDR1 and CDR2 from the germline V gene are MGHRA and YSYEKL. The V and J ends lost 4 bases and 4 bases, in that order; junction bases with no gene match: 9. CDR3 DNA: TGCGCCAGCAGCCCACAGTTAGCGGGGGGGCTTTACAATGAGCAGTTCTTC. This translates into CASSPQLAGGLYNEQFF.

The rearrangement links TRBV12-1 to TRBJ2-7; the D segment call TRBD1 is taken from the table without a DNA check. TRBV12-1 is shown as a pseudogene. This CDR3 region has 13 residues. The CDR3 region is CASSSDRTYEQYF. Written as DNA, the CDR3 is TGTGCCAGCAGCTCCGACAGGACCTACGAGCAGTACTTC.

The chain links TRBV7-9 to TRBJ1-5; a possible D gene is TRBD1 (6 bases). V was pared by 5 bases and J by 0 bases, with 14 bases between. The CDR3 runs 16 residues. CDR1 is SEHNR and CDR2 is FQNEAQ in the germline V gene (reference sequence). The CDR3 sequence is CASSLGQSNSNQPQHF. CDR3 nucleotides: TGTGCCAGCAGCCTGGGACAAAGTAATAGCAATCAGCCCCAGCATTTT. The full variable domain, its missing parts supplied by reference TRBV7-9 and TRBJ1-5, is DTGVSQNPRHKITKRGQNVTFRCDPISEHNRLYWYRQTLGQGPEFLTYFQNEAQLEKSRLLSDRFSAERPKGSFSTLEIQRTEQGDSAMYLCASSLGQSNSNQPQHFGDGTRLSIL.

The chain joins TRBV5-1 to TRBJ2-7; 11 bases match TRBD1. Trimming removed 0 bases from V and 6 bases from J; junction bases left unmatched: 8. The germline V gene encodes CDR1 SGHRS and CDR2 YFSETQ. CDR3 length equals 16 residues. The CDR3 reads CASSLVAGQGASEQYF. CDR3 DNA: TGCGCCAGCAGCTTGGTCGCAGGACAGGGGGCATCCGAGCAGTACTTC.

The sample holds a few counts of this clone. The chain is built from TRBV28 and TRBJ1-2; D is possibly TRBD1 (6 bases). Per the germline V gene, CDR1 is MDHEN and CDR2 is SYDVKM. This CDR3 contains 15 residues. The V and J ends lost 6 bases and 2 bases respectively, with 16 bases between them. CDR3 loop: CASRSAGAQNYGYTF. In nucleotides, the CDR3 is TGTGCCAGCAGGTCAGCGGGGGCGCAGAACTATGGCTACACCTTC.

This sequence joins TRBV4-1 and TRBJ2-5, with 8 bases lining up with TRBD2. From germline, CDR1 is MGHRA and CDR2 YSYEKL. The CDR3 runs to 16 residues. Losses at the gene ends were 1 base for V and 5 bases for J; bases not matched to a gene: 9. DNA of the CDR3: TGCGCCAGCAGCCAAGGAGGACTAGCATCCCGGGAGACCCAGTACTTC. Protein product: CASSQGGLASRETQYF.

This chain links TRBV15 with TRBJ2-5, with a weak D call TRBD1 (6 bases). The DNA end favors TRBJ2-7, so the J call may be wrong. Germline CDR1 is LNHNV and CDR2 is YYDKDF (reference sequence). This CDR3 spans 14 amino acids. The CDR3 is CATSREQGSYEQYF. DNA of the CDR3: TGTGCCACCAGCAGAGAGCAGGGGTCCTACGAGCAGTACTTC.

This chain uses TRBV5-5 with TRBJ1-6; a weak D match, TRBD1 (6 bases). The CDR3 runs to 15 residues. Germline values: CDR1 SGHKS, CDR2 YYEKEE (reference sequence). V lost 0 bases, J lost 8 bases, and 12 bases lay in between. This CDR3 is CASSLVAGVDSPLHF. CDR3 nucleotide sequence: TGTGCCAGCAGCTTGGTGGCAGGGGTGGATTCACCCCTCCACTTT.